This T cell receptor beta chain derives from a study of shared clonotypes between healthy human individuals. Repertoires were generated with immunoSEQ multiplex PCR, while TCRdb's copy carries only in-frame clones and drops some. Among about 2.4 million clones, more than 85% were seen once, and the ten largest hold approximately 0.37%. V lost 5 bases, J lost 4 bases, and 12 bases lay in between. The CDR3 spans 13 residues. Germline V lookup: CDR1 SEHNR, CDR2 FQNEAQ (reference sequence). The TCR comes from a young man in good health. Some clones in this sample may be carry-over from other donors' samples. The specimen was naive CD4+ T cells from PBMCs. The subset denotes: CD45RA+ positively selected. The genes are TRBV7-9 and TRBJ2-7; D is uncertain. The CDR3 sequence: CASSPPNSYEQYF. The CDR3, as DNA: TGTGCCAGCAGCCCCCCTAATAGTTACGAGCAGTACTTC.